One and the same sample provided the 17 T cell receptor beta chains below, sequenced in a study of CD8 T cells in Susac syndrome. RNA was extracted with the RNeasy kit, and a quantity of about 0.45 to 1 ug was reverse transcribed using random hexamers. Using its own MiXCR run on the immunoSEQ multiplex PCR reads, TCRdb lists one record per CDR3 protein. The data show under 90,000 distinct CDR3 sequences, roughly 94% seen once. The sample taken for sequencing was CD8+ T cells from PBMCs. These receptors were obtained from a human donor with Susac syndrome.

The chain couples TRBV5-1 to TRBJ2-2, with D tentatively TRBD2 (6 bases). Trimming cost V 7 bases and J 3 bases, with 13 bases left between them. In germline, CDR1 is SGHRS, CDR2 YFSETQ. This CDR3 is built from 14 residues. In DNA, the CDR3 is TGCGCCAGCGGGAATGCGGGGTACACCGGGGAGCTGTTTTTT. Its protein product is CASGNAGYTGELFF.

The chain links TRBV27 to TRBJ1-2; D might be TRBD1 (5 bases). From germline, CDR1 is MNHEY and CDR2 SMNVEV (reference sequence). The V end was cut by 5 bases, the J end by 4 bases, with 14 bases between. The CDR3 extends over 14 amino acids. The CDR3 reads CASSPQGGLYGYTF. The DNA of the CDR3 is TGTGCCAGCAGTCCTCAGGGAGGACTCTATGGCTACACCTTC.

V is TRBV20-1 and J is TRBJ2-7; D possibly corresponds to TRBD2 (6 bases). The CDR3 has 15 amino acids. V lost 0 bases to trimming and J lost 4 bases, with 16 bases between them. Looked up from germline, CDR1 is DFQATT and CDR2 is SNEGSKA (reference sequence). The CDR3, as DNA: TGCAGTGCTAGAGATCTCTCGGGAGAAGGTTACGAGCAGTACTTC. It encodes CSARDLSGEGYEQYF.

V usage is TRBV20-1 and J usage is TRBJ2-1; D might be TRBD2 (6 bases). V was trimmed by 0 bases and J by 8 bases, leaving 11 bases between them. CDR3 length: 13 residues. Germline V gene lookup returns CDR1 DFQATT and CDR2 SNEGSKA (reference sequence). CDR3 loop: CSARDPSSDEQFF. CDR3 nucleotides: TGCAGTGCTAGAGACCCGTCTAGCGATGAGCAGTTCTTC.

V and J are TRBV19 and TRBJ1-2, with 8 bases aligning to TRBD1. J gave up 3 bases and V 6 bases, and 3 bases lay outside the gene matches. Germline V lookup: CDR1 LNHDA, CDR2 SQIVND (reference sequence). The CDR3 is 13 amino acids. CDR3 residues: CASSQTGDYGYTF. The DNA of the CDR3 is TGTGCCAGTAGCCAGACAGGGGACTATGGCTACACCTTC.

This chain connects TRBV12-3 or TRBV12-4 to TRBJ1-2; no definite D call. The CDR3 has 11 amino acids. Trimming took 6 bases from V and 6 from J, leaving 8 bases between them. CDR3 in DNA: TGTGCCAGCAGAGGACCGGATGGCTACACCTTC. Protein: CASRGPDGYTF.

The chain uses TRBV14 and TRBJ2-7; the D gene is possibly TRBD1 (6 bases). Trimming took off 2 bases at V and 5 bases at J, with 10 bases between the two ends. Germline CDR1 SGHDN, CDR2 FVKESK. CDR3 size: 13 residues. The CDR3 loop is CASSQKGDNEQYF. Here the CDR3 DNA reads TGTGCCAGCAGCCAAAAGGGGGACAACGAGCAGTACTTC.

This rearrangement joins TRBV2 to TRBJ2-5, with 9 nucleotides matching TRBD2. Germline V lookup: CDR1 SNHLY, CDR2 FYNNEI. Trimming at V came to 0 bases and at J to 3 bases, leaving 5 bases not matched to a gene. The CDR3 contains 16 residues. The CDR3 region has the DNA TGTGCCAGCAGTGAAGCTAGGGGACTAGCCGAAGAGACCCAGTACTTC. Its protein is CASSEARGLAEETQYF.

The chain joins TRBV9 to TRBJ1-1; a possible D gene is TRBD1 (5 bases). This CDR3 spans 15 amino acids. Germline V lookup: CDR1 SGDLS, CDR2 YYNGEE. The V and J ends lost 0 bases and 0 bases respectively, with 9 bases between them. This chain's CDR3 is CASSVEADMNTEAFF. In nucleotides, the CDR3 is TGTGCCAGCAGCGTAGAGGCGGACATGAACACTGAAGCTTTCTTT.

The J gene is TRBJ1-1, the V gene TRBV29-1, with a weak D call TRBD1 (6 bases). Germline CDR1 and CDR2: SQVTM and ANQGSEA. V was cut by 0 bases and J by 1 base, with 9 bases left in between. This CDR3 has 14 amino acids. CDR3 protein: CSVEDGGQNTEAFF. The DNA for the CDR3 is TGCAGCGTTGAAGACGGGGGACAGAACACTGAAGCTTTCTTT.

The chain is built from TRBV7-6 and TRBJ2-1, with TRBD2 identical over 9 bases. Germline V lookup: CDR1 SGHVS, CDR2 FNYEAQ. J gave up 6 bases and V 3 bases, and 6 bases lay outside the gene matches. The CDR3 loop spans 15 amino acids. The CDR3 region is CASSLAGGLGNEQFF. The CDR3, as DNA: TGTGCCAGCAGCTTGGCGGGAGGGCTCGGCAATGAGCAGTTCTTC.

The rearrangement joins TRBV20-1 to TRBJ2-3; TRBD2 might be the D (6 bases). V was shortened by 2 bases and J by 2 bases, with 14 bases between the two germline ends. The length of the CDR3 is 15 residues. The germline CDR1 and CDR2 sequences are DFQATT and SNEGSKA (reference sequence). CDR3 DNA sequence: TGCAGTGCTAGACGGACTAAATTTGACACAGATACGCAGTATTTT. Translated: CSARRTKFDTDTQYF.

The chain joins TRBV9 to TRBJ2-3; no firm D call. The length of the CDR3 is 15 residues. V was cut by 3 bases and J by 1 base, with 12 bases left in between. Germline CDR1 reads SGDLS; CDR2 reads YYNGEE. The DNA for the CDR3 is TGTGCCAGCAGCGCCGCCGGGTCTCGCACAGATACGCAGTATTTT. It yields the protein CASSAAGSRTDTQYF. Using reference TRBV9 and TRBJ2-3 for the parts outside the CDR3, the full variable domain is DSGVTQTPKHLITATGQRVTLRCSPRSGDLSVYWYQQSLDQGLQFLIQYYNGEERAKGNILERFSAQQFPDLHSELNLSSLELGDSALYFCASSAAGSRTDTQYFGPGTRLTVL.

This clonotype occurred once. The rearrangement links TRBV3-1 to TRBJ2-7, with a possible D match to TRBD1 (5 bases). The germline V gene has CDR1 LGHDT and CDR2 YNNKEL (reference sequence). This CDR3 is 15 amino acids long. V was shortened by 0 bases and J by 6 bases, with 15 bases between the two germline ends. The CDR3 region is CASSQDHQGWAEQYF. CDR3 bases: TGTGCCAGCAGCCAAGATCACCAGGGTTGGGCCGAGCAGTACTTC.

The rearrangement uses TRBV29-1 and TRBJ2-1; no firm D call. V was pared by 8 bases and J by 2 bases, with 7 bases between. The V gene's germline CDR1 is SQVTM and CDR2 ANQGSEA. There are 11 residues in the CDR3. The CDR3 sequence is CSSWAYNEQFF. The CDR3 DNA sequence: TGCAGCTCTTGGGCCTACAATGAGCAGTTCTTC.

The chain uses TRBV7-2 and TRBJ2-1; D remains unclear. V was shortened by 1 base and J by 10 bases, with 14 bases between the two germline ends. CDR1 is SGHTA, CDR2 FQGNSA, per germline. This CDR3 has 14 amino acids. CDR3 DNA: TGTGCCAGCAGCTTAGGGTCGGGCTCGCACGAGCAGTTCTTC. The encoded protein is CASSLGSGSHEQFF.

This sequence joins TRBV19 and TRBJ2-4; 13 nucleotides align to TRBD2. Germline CDR1 reads LNHDA; CDR2 reads SQIVND (reference sequence). Germline trimming cut 7 bases from V and 7 bases from J; bases unmatched to any gene: 10. The CDR3 is made up of 16 amino acids. The CDR3 sequence: CASTALAGGPRNIQYF. The CDR3 DNA reads as TGTGCCAGTACCGCACTAGCGGGAGGGCCGAGGAACATTCAGTACTTC.